The 2 T cell receptor beta chains presented below share a single source sample, sequenced in a study of cytomegalovirus exposure and HLA in healthy donors. Sequencing was performed with immunoSEQ multiplex PCR; in TCRdb, only in-frame clones are kept and a portion is missing. The sample holds tens of thousands of clones, approximately 80% seen once. Sequencing input: PBMCs. The origin of the receptors is a man younger than 45 in good health and CMV-seronegative.

The rearrangement links TRBV5-1 to TRBJ2-2, with TRBD2 identical over 8 bases. Germline V gene data show CDR1 as SGHRS and CDR2 as YFSETQ. The V segment lost 6 bases and the J segment 4 bases; nucleotides outside the gene matches: 5. The CDR3 length is 14 residues. CDR3 in DNA: TGCGCCAGCACAACGCTAGCGGGCACCGGGGAGCTGTTTTTT. It translates to CASTTLAGTGELFF.

The genes are TRBV13 and TRBJ2-7, with a possible D match to TRBD2 (6 bases). Germline V gives CDR1 PRHDT, CDR2 FYEKMQ (reference sequence). The ends were cut back, 5 bases at V and 3 bases at J, with 14 bases in the middle. This CDR3 region has 14 residues. CDR3 protein: CASSNSGLIYEQYF. Here the CDR3 DNA reads TGTGCCAGCAGCAACTCGGGACTGATCTACGAGCAGTACTTC. Drawing the rest from reference TRBV13 and TRBJ2-7, the complete variable domain is AAGVIQSPRHLIKEKRETATLKCYPIPRHDTVYWYQQGPGQDPQFLISFYEKMQSDKGSIPDRFSAQQFSDYHSELNMSSLELGDSALYFCASSNSGLIYEQYFGPGTRLTVT.